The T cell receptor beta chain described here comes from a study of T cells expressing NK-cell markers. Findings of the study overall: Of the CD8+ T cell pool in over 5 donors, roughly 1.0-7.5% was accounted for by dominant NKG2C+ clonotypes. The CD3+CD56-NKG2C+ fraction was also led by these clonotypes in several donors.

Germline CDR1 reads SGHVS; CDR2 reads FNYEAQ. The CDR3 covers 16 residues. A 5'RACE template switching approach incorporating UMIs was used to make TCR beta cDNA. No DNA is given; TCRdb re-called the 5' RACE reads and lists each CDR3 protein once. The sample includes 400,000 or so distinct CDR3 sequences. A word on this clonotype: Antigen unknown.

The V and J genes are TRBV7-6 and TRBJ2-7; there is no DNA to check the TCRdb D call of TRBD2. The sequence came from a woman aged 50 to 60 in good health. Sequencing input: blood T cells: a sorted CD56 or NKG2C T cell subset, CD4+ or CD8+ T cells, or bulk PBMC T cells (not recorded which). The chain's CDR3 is CASSSSVGTSYNEQYF.